A single TCR beta chain is shown here with its context. Its recognized antigen is unknown. Base quality data are lacking; no much larger clone is found one base away. The time point label here, explained by the study, means: more than ten months of natalizumab therapy. The treatment or condition label corresponds to: on natalizumab therapy at sampling. Controls were several natalizumab-treated MS patients who did not develop PML, sampled longitudinally. Interferon beta had previously been received by all listed patients, and all PML patients were female. T1 and T2 blood samples were collected at 6 and 12 months of natalizumab therapy, respectively. Ficoll-Hypaque density gradient centrifugation was used to isolate peripheral blood mononuclear cells. CDR1 and CDR2, per the germline V gene, are SGDLS and YYNGEE. Inclusive of the bounding cysteine and phenylalanine, the CDR3 is 15 residues long. Kept here is only the CDR3 DNA, which spans 45 bases and is read in frame from base 1. V lost 0 bases and J lost 4 bases; the stretch between them is 13 bases long.

The data are from a study of multiple sclerosis patients with progressive multifocal leukoencephalopathy (dated by TCRdb to about 2019). In the study overall: Peripheral T and B cells were examined in MS patients who went on to develop PML (4 under natalizumab, 1 after alemtuzumab) as well as in treated patients who did not. Longitudinal follow-up was performed in two natalizumab-treated patients who later developed PML, from before therapy through 6 and 12 months to PML onset. The goal was to find JC virus-specific or public T-cell expansions that arose at the time of PML onset. What the work shows at the level of the full study, not this receptor alone: Analysis was limited to peripheral blood, even though cerebrospinal fluid or brain lymphocytes might be more informative for natalizumab-associated PML. Most PML patients had lower normalized Shannon entropy, suggesting less diverse TRB repertoires, while values in the natalizumab-treated controls sat near 1. Because of the small, descriptive cohort, whether findings reflect JC virus infection or general immunocompromise remained unclear. TRB clones above 0.5% frequency appeared only in PML patients, but expanded clones at PML onset were already present before and during natalizumab therapy. No common TRBV or TRBJ gene usage or preferential TRBV-TRBJ pairings were detected when PML developed.

Amplification of TRB CDR3 regions from genomic DNA was performed at survey-level depth using the immunoSEQ two-step multiplex PCR. Synthetic inline TR CDR3 controls covering all V-J pairings were spiked into each PCR so that template counts could be estimated and amplification bias removed. Reads went through processing to reduce amplification and sequencing bias, and quantification was done against synthetic TR CDR3 analogs. Per the authors' processing: Raw data were processed in ImmunoSEQ Analyzer, with out-of-frame sequences and CDR3s containing stop codons removed, and gene names were assigned according to IMGT nomenclature. Normalized Shannon entropy, defined as 1 minus Pielou's evenness, was used to summarize repertoire diversity. TRB sequences were treated as identical only when sharing V gene, J gene and CDR3. Public PML clonotypes were CDR3s shared by two or more PML-onset samples but absent earlier, in controls, and in public databases. Position-by-position CDR3 amino acid composition was analyzed in Skylign with the observed count method. This immuneACCESS table, as held by TCRdb, lists in-frame sequences with V and J called but not all clones. Of the missing ones, under half trace to an unresolved V gene in checked studies; the others have no known cause. Clonal size and the V and J genes are those of that table, whereas D and trimming came from the DNA. The sample table shows more than 20,000 clones, and 75% to 95% are seen once. Of the sample, over 2% falls within the top ten clones.

The sequencing used PBMCs, collected from a patient treated with natalizumab. The receptor was derived from a man aged 25 to 40 with multiple sclerosis. This sequence uses TRBV9 and TRBJ1-2; TRBD1 could be the D gene, as 6 bases match. The CDR3 in this case is CASSVDRDMTYGYTF. The DNA sequence is TGTGCCAGCAGCGTAGACCGGGACATGACCTATGGCTACACCTTC. Reference TRBV9 and TRBJ1-2 genes cover what lies past the CDR3, so the full variable domain is DSGVTQTPKHLITATGQRVTLRCSPRSGDLSVYWYQQSLDQGLQFLIQYYNGEERAKGNILERFSAQQFPDLHSELNLSSLELGDSALYFCASSVDRDMTYGYTFGSGTRLTVV.